This T cell receptor beta chain was retrieved from a study of blood T cell repertoires in COVID-19. Assay used: immunoSEQ multiplex PCR; TCRdb lists only in-frame clones, some missing. The sample lists 97,000 or so clones, 92% occurring once. The CDR3 is made up of 15 amino acids. Germline values: CDR1 KGHSH, CDR2 LQKENI. Losses at the gene ends were 4 bases for V and 1 base for J; bases not matched to a gene: 6. Sequenced material: peripheral blood. V usage is TRBV18 and J usage is TRBJ2-7; 8 bases match TRBD1. The source of this sequence is a woman aged 45-59 years with COVID-19, enrolled during active disease. CDR3 DNA: TGTGCCAGCTCACTGACAGGGGACGGGTCCTACGAGCAGTACGTC. Amino acid sequence: CASSLTGDGSYEQYV.